This TCR beta chain was captured by sequencing in a study of OX40 agonist ivuxolimab in advanced cancers. Study summary: Males comprised 75% to 90% of the group, whose mean age was approximately 60 years (range 23 to 79). Study-wide findings and caveats: Partial responders receiving 0.1-3.0 mg/kg showed among the lowest clonal expansion.

Germline V CDR1 and CDR2: LNHDA, SQIVND (reference sequence). This CDR3 region has 18 residues. The germline V and J ends were trimmed by 1 base and 0 bases, with 18 bases remaining between them. To note about this clone: Its antigen is unidentified.

TCRdb's table, derived via immunoSEQ multiplex PCR, lists solely in-frame clones and lacks some. The sample lists over 50,000 clones, about four fifths occurring once. This receptor was identified in an adult with an advanced solid tumor such as melanoma, head and neck, liver or kidney cancer. V is TRBV19 and J is TRBJ2-5, with a tentative D call TRBD2 (6 bases). Specimen: CD4+ or CD8+ T cells sorted from blood, collected in a trial of the OX40 agonist ivuxolimab. The CDR3 region is CASSIGPRRGKYQETQYF. The CDR3 DNA is TGTGCCAGTAGTATAGGCCCTCGGCGCGGGAAGTACCAAGAGACCCAGTACTTC.